This T cell receptor beta chain was identified during a study of cytomegalovirus exposure and HLA in healthy donors. Study-wide points: Accounts indicate the classifier identified cytomegalovirus status with strong specificity and sensitivity.

Use of 60 Vbeta and 13 Jbeta primers characterized the PCR. TCRdb's copy holds only in-frame clones and misses some; the assay was immunoSEQ multiplex PCR. The sample has fewer than 250,000 clones; over 60% are singletons. This clone was seen once. Its antigen is currently unknown. V shed 3 bases, J shed 2 bases, and the junction held 5 bases outside the gene matches. This CDR3 is built from 14 residues. Germline CDR1 reads SQVTM; CDR2 reads ANQGSEA. This receptor was obtained from a male donor in good health and CMV-seronegative. Sample: PBMCs. This sequence joins TRBV29-1 and TRBJ2-3; 7 bases map to TRBD2. CDR3 in DNA: TGCAGCGTTGATGGGGGGGGGATCACAGATACGCAGTATTTT. The encoded protein is CSVDGGGITDTQYF.